This is a list of T cell receptor beta chains from one sample in a study of cytomegalovirus exposure and HLA in healthy donors. Repertoires were generated with immunoSEQ multiplex PCR, while TCRdb's copy carries only in-frame clones and drops some. The table records under 300,000 clones, approximately 82% of them present only once. Input material: PBMCs. Source of these receptors: a woman aged 55-70 years in good health and CMV-seropositive. The CDR3 runs from the conserved cysteine through the conserved F or W. Fields, in order: CDR3 length, clone size, J gene, V gene, D gene, CDR3 protein, CDR3 DNA. A D gene is named only where the DNA matches it firmly. Expanded clones get a size class; other rows say once, few or many, or leave the size out.

>17|-|TRBJ1-2|TRBV25-1|TRBD1
CASSELDLTGQGDGYTF
TGTGCCAGCAGTGAATTGGATCTGACAGGGCAAGGGGATGGCTACACCTTC
>15|-|TRBJ2-7|TRBV2|TRBD2
CASRKTSVATYEQYF
TGTGCCAGCAGGAAAACTAGCGTAGCTACCTACGAGCAGTACTTC
>14|few|TRBJ1-4|TRBV5-1|TRBD1
CASSLGDSNEKLFF
TGCGCCAGCAGCTTGGGGGACAGTAATGAAAAACTGTTTTTT
>15|-|TRBJ2-6|TRBV7-9|TRBD1
CASSSDRVGANVLTF
TGTGCCAGCAGCTCTGACAGGGTTGGGGCCAACGTCCTGACTTTC
>12|-|TRBJ1-5|TRBV19|-
CASSIAGIPQHF
TGTGCCAGTAGTATTGCAGGGATCCCCCAGCATTTT
>16|-|TRBJ2-1|TRBV5-1|TRBD2
CASSLNAGEAYNEQFF
TGCGCCAGCAGCTTGAATGCGGGAGAGGCCTACAATGAGCAGTTCTTC
>13|-|TRBJ1-1|TRBV9|TRBD1
CASGRQGDTEAFF
TGTGCCAGCGGCAGACAGGGGGACACTGAAGCTTTCTTT
>15|-|TRBJ2-7|TRBV9|TRBD2
CASSVEGSGNSEQYF
TGTGCCAGCAGCGTAGAAGGTAGCGGGAATAGCGAGCAGTACTTC
>15|-|TRBJ1-1|TRBV30|-
CAWSVLSGLNTEAFF
TGTGCCTGGAGTGTTCTGTCAGGCTTGAACACTGAAGCTTTCTTT
>16|-|TRBJ2-1|TRBV7-9|TRBD2
CASSLGYVAGADEQFF
TGTGCCAGCAGCTTAGGCTACGTGGCGGGAGCCGATGAGCAGTTCTTC
>14|-|TRBJ1-2|TRBV10-3|TRBD1
CAISAGQGNYGYTF
TGTGCCATCAGTGCCGGACAGGGTAACTATGGCTACACCTTC
>14|-|TRBJ1-2|TRBV5-6|TRBD1
CASSRQGNSYGYTF
TGTGCCAGCAGCAGACAGGGGAACTCCTATGGCTACACCTTC
>15|-|TRBJ2-7|TRBV9|TRBD2
CASSVDAGEWDEQYF
TGTGCCAGCAGCGTTGACGCGGGAGAGTGGGACGAGCAGTACTTC
>15|-|TRBJ1-2|TRBV2|-
CACRASRTAPFGYTF
TGTGCCTGTCGCGCATCTAGGACAGCGCCTTTTGGCTACACCTTC
>17|-|TRBJ2-5|TRBV7-9|-
CASSSRLGLATQETQYF
TGTGCCAGCAGCTCCCGCCTGGGGCTAGCGACACAAGAGACCCAGTACTTC
>11|-|TRBJ2-2|TRBV19|-
CASRTGGELFF
TGTGCCAGTCGTACAGGCGGGGAGCTGTTTTTT
>14|-|TRBJ2-7|TRBV27|TRBD1
CASSGQGPSYEQYF
TGTGCCAGCAGTGGACAGGGGCCCTCCTACGAGCAGTACTTC
>14|-|TRBJ2-7|TRBV29-1|TRBD1
CSVNHRGSSYEQYF
TGCAGCGTTAACCACAGGGGGAGCTCCTACGAGCAGTACTTC
>17|-|TRBJ1-5|TRBV28|TRBD1
CASSSWGQGGGNQPQHF
TGTGCCAGCAGCTCTTGGGGACAGGGAGGGGGTAATCAGCCCCAGCATTTT
>15|-|TRBJ2-6|TRBV29-1|TRBD1
CSVSQGASGANVLTF
TGCAGCGTTTCACAGGGGGCCTCTGGGGCCAACGTCCTGACTTTC
>15|few|TRBJ2-1|TRBV5-1|-
CASSLGAGNYNEQFF
TGCGCCAGCAGCTTGGGGGCGGGAAACTACAATGAGCAGTTCTTC
>13|-|TRBJ2-7|TRBV6-1|-
CASVLGEAYEQYF
TGTGCCAGCGTGTTGGGTGAGGCGTACGAGCAGTACTTC
>14|-|TRBJ1-2|TRBV14|-
CASSQSSFNYGYTF
TGTGCCAGCAGCCAATCCAGTTTTAACTATGGCTACACCTTC
>17|-|TRBJ1-1|TRBV6-1|-
CASSELEQGMRDTEAFF
TGTGCCAGCAGTGAATTAGAGCAGGGGATGAGGGACACTGAAGCTTTCTTT
>18|-|TRBJ1-1|TRBV14|TRBD1
CASSLTRPGTGMNTEAFF
TGTGCCAGCAGCCTCACACGTCCCGGGACAGGGATGAACACTGAAGCTTTCTTT
>14|-|TRBJ2-1|TRBV30|-
CAWSRTISYNEQFF
TGTGCCTGGAGCCGGACTATCTCCTACAATGAGCAGTTCTTC
>14|-|TRBJ1-1|TRBV6-5|-
CASSYATGNTEAFF
TGTGCCAGCAGTTACGCGACGGGGAACACTGAAGCTTTCTTT
>13|-|TRBJ2-7|TRBV27|-
CASGSVGLYEQYF
TGTGCCAGCGGTTCCGTCGGTCTCTACGAGCAGTACTTC
>19|-|TRBJ2-7|TRBV6-1|TRBD2
CASSGKPGLAGTSVYGQYF
TGTGCCAGCAGTGGAAAACCGGGACTAGCGGGCACCTCCGTCTACGGGCAGTACTTC
>16|-|TRBJ1-1|TRBV19|TRBD1
CASSTRGDRVNTEAFF
TGTGCCAGTAGTACCCGGGGGGACAGGGTGAACACTGAAGCTTTCTTT
>16|-|TRBJ2-2|TRBV11-2|-
CASSLRASRRTGELFF
TGTGCCAGCAGCCTGCGGGCCTCCCGGAGGACCGGGGAGCTGTTTTTT
>11|few|TRBJ2-7|TRBV29-1|TRBD1
CSAQGAYEQYF
TGCAGCGCCCAGGGGGCCTACGAGCAGTACTTC
>12|-|TRBJ2-5|TRBV4-1|-
CASSGGYETQYF
TGCGCCAGCAGCGGGGGGTACGAGACCCAGTACTTC
>17|-|TRBJ1-2|TRBV19|-
CASSGLQGLFISDGYTF
TGTGCCAGTAGCGGGCTACAGGGTTTATTTATTTCGGATGGCTACACCTTC
>14|-|TRBJ2-7|TRBV28|TRBD2
CASSLGGRAYEQYF
TGTGCCAGCAGTTTAGGCGGGAGGGCCTACGAGCAGTACTTC
>13|-|TRBJ1-3|TRBV6-5|TRBD1
CASRRDRRNTIYF
TGTGCCAGTCGCCGGGACAGACGAAACACCATATATTTT
>14|-|TRBJ2-7|TRBV11-2|-
CASSLGRGLYEQYF
TGTGCCAGCAGCTTAGGTCGGGGTCTTTACGAGCAGTACTTC
>18|-|TRBJ2-1|TRBV7-9|TRBD2
CASSLAGGSGTTYNEQFF
TGTGCCAGCAGCTTAGCGGGTGGGAGCGGGACGACCTACAATGAGCAGTTCTTC
>16|once|TRBJ2-7|TRBV5-6|-
CASSPNGLTGGYEQYF
TGTGCCAGCAGCCCTAATGGCTTGACAGGCGGCTACGAGCAGTACTTC
>16|-|TRBJ2-3|TRBV4-1|TRBD2
CASSQKLAGVADTQYF
TGCGCCAGCAGCCAAAAACTAGCGGGAGTAGCAGATACGCAGTATTTT
>18|-|TRBJ2-1|TRBV5-1|TRBD2
CASSLGGLAGGGYNEQFF
TGCGCCAGCAGCTTGGGGGGTCTAGCGGGAGGGGGCTACAATGAGCAGTTCTTC
>15|-|TRBJ2-2|TRBV9|TRBD1
CASSVGGQYTGELFF
TGTGCCAGCAGCGTAGGGGGACAGTACACCGGGGAGCTGTTTTTT
>14|-|TRBJ1-2|TRBV9|-
CASSVDRSNYGYTF
TGTGCCAGCAGCGTGGACAGATCTAACTATGGCTACACCTTC
>16|-|TRBJ2-3|TRBV7-9|-
CASSLATGLSTDTQYF
TGTGCCAGCAGCTTAGCCACTGGGCTAAGCACAGATACGCAGTATTTT
>13|few|TRBJ1-1|TRBV2|TRBD1
CASTGQLNTEAFF
TGTGCCAGCACGGGACAGCTGAACACTGAAGCTTTCTTT
>13|-|TRBJ2-1|TRBV7-6|-
CASSLGTYNEQFF
TGTGCCAGCAGCCTCGGGACCTACAATGAGCAGTTCTTC